Listed below are T cell receptor beta chains from one sample, sequenced in a study of blood T cells in healthy people across ages. TCRdb analysed the 5' RACE reads with MiXCR anew, one entry per CDR3 protein. The top ten clones hold approximately 22% of a sample with 1.5 million to 2 million distinct CDR3 sequences, 39% of them seen once. The sequencing sample was made of blood. These receptors were obtained from a human donor in good health. Each CDR3 is given with its conserved first and last residue.

V gene: TRBV7-9; J gene: TRBJ2-7; CDR3 protein: CASSARTAYEQYF
V gene: TRBV20-1; J gene: TRBJ1-2; CDR3 protein: CSAPLRGDGYTF
V gene: TRBV12-3/TRBV12-4; J gene: TRBJ1-6; CDR3 protein: CASSWEQGLGDSPLHF
V gene: TRBV6-2/TRBV6-3; J gene: TRBJ2-2; CDR3 protein: CASSRHINTGELFF
V gene: TRBV20-1; J gene: TRBJ1-1; CDR3 protein: CSAEGTGGMNTEAFF
V gene: TRBV5-1; J gene: TRBJ2-7; CDR3 protein: CASSVDEEQYF
V gene: TRBV29-1; J gene: TRBJ2-3; CDR3 protein: CSVEWGKDGTDTQYF
V gene: TRBV24-1; J gene: TRBJ2-3; CDR3 protein: CATRDFWGNTDTQYF
V gene: TRBV6-5; J gene: TRBJ2-7; CDR3 protein: CASSYGSYRDRAPEQYF
V gene: TRBV6-1; J gene: TRBJ2-3; CDR3 protein: CASRQGVADTQYF
V gene: TRBV5-1; J gene: TRBJ2-3; CDR3 protein: CASRVGAGQAFTSTDTQYF
V gene: TRBV4-2; J gene: TRBJ2-7; CDR3 protein: CASSPRLGFSYEQYF
V gene: TRBV6-5; J gene: TRBJ2-7; CDR3 protein: CASKHGTGFYEQYF
V gene: TRBV29-1; J gene: TRBJ1-2; CDR3 protein: CSVEEGQGRGYTF
V gene: TRBV20-1; J gene: TRBJ2-1; CDR3 protein: CSSKQHTYNEQFF
V gene: TRBV24-1; J gene: TRBJ1-1; CDR3 protein: CATSGLNTEAFF
V gene: TRBV5-1; J gene: TRBJ1-1; CDR3 protein: CASSREGQSYTEAFF
V gene: TRBV20-1; J gene: TRBJ1-4; CDR3 protein: CSVGSTGGYGEKLFF
V gene: TRBV2; J gene: TRBJ2-3; CDR3 protein: CASKDPGETDTQYF
V gene: TRBV5-1; J gene: TRBJ1-1; CDR3 protein: CASSFERSSMNAEAFF
V gene: TRBV5-1; J gene: TRBJ2-1; CDR3 protein: CASSSRQGNGNEQFF
V gene: TRBV13; J gene: TRBJ1-2; CDR3 protein: CASSLVGNRDGYTF
V gene: TRBV5-5; J gene: TRBJ2-4; CDR3 protein: CASSLARGDKNIQYF